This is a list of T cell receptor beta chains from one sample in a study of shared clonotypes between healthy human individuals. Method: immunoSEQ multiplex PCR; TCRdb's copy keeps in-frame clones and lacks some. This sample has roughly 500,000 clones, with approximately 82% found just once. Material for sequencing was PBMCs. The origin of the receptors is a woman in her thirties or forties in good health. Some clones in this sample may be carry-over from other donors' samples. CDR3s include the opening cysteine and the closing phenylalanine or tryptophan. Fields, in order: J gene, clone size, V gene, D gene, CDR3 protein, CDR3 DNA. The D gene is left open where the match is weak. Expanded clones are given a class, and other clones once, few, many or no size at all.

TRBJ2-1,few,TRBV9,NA,CASSVGSEQFF,TGTGCCAGCAGCGTAGGAAGTGAGCAGTTCTTC
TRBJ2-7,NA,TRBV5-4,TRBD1,CASSLPDRGEYEQYF,TGTGCCAGCAGCTTGCCGGACAGGGGTGAATACGAGCAGTACTTC
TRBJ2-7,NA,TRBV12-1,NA,CASSFPLLAGPYEQYF,TGTGCCAGCAGCTTTCCTCTACTAGCGGGACCATATGAGCAGTACTTC
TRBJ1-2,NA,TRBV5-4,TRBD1,CASSATGLNYGYTF,TGTGCCAGCAGCGCGACAGGGTTAAACTATGGCTACACCTTC
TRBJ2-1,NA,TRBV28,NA,CASSVTGDNEQFF,TGTGCCAGCAGTGTCACTGGGGACAATGAGCAGTTCTTC
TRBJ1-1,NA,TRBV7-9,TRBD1,CASSSGQGYTEAFF,TGTGCCAGCAGCTCCGGACAGGGTTACACTGAAGCTTTCTTT
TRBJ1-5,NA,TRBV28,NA,CASSFGFYSNQPQHF,TGTGCCAGCAGTTTCGGGTTTTATAGCAATCAGCCCCAGCATTTT
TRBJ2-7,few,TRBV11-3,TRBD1,CASSLDRGGEQYF,TGTGCCAGCAGCCTTGACAGGGGAGGTGAGCAGTACTTC
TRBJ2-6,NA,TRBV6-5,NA,CASRQFSGANVLTF,TGTGCCAGCAGACAGTTCTCTGGGGCCAACGTCCTGACTTTC
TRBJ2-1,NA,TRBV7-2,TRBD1,CASSRRTGQGGGEQFF,TGTGCCAGCAGCCGACGGACGGGACAGGGTGGGGGTGAGCAGTTCTTC
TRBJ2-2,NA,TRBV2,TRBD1,CASIGTVNTGELFF,TGTGCCAGCATTGGGACAGTTAACACCGGGGAGCTGTTTTTT
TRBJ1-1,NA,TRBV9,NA,CASSEDKNTEAFF,TGTGCCAGCAGCGAGGACAAGAACACTGAAGCTTTCTTT
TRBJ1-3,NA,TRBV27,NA,CASSSTLPGYSGNTIYF,TGTGCCAGCAGTTCGACCTTGCCCGGTTACTCTGGAAACACCATATATTTT
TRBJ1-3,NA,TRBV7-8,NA,CASSSRQADSGNTIYF,TGTGCCAGCAGCTCCCGACAGGCAGACTCTGGAAACACCATATATTTT
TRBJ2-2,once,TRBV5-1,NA,CASSATPTGELFF,TGCGCCAGCAGCGCTACACCAACCGGGGAGCTGTTTTTT
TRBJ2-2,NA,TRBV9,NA,CASSTRVWERGPPGELFF,TGTGCCAGCAGCACTCGGGTGTGGGAGCGTGGGCCCCCCGGGGAGCTGTTTTTT
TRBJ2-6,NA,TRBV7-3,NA,CASAPSKGQTDGANVLTF,TGTGCCAGCGCTCCCTCGAAGGGCCAAACAGATGGGGCCAACGTCCTGACTTTC
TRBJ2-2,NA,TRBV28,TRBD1,CASSSPGTGTGELFF,TGTGCCAGCAGTTCCCCAGGGACAGGAACCGGGGAGCTGTTTTTT
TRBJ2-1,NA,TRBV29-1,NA,CSVGGPHNEQFF,TGCAGCGTTGGGGGGCCTCACAATGAGCAGTTCTTC
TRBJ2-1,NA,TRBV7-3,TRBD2,CASSLTLAGYNEQFF,TGTGCCAGCAGCTTAACCCTAGCGGGCTACAATGAGCAGTTCTTC
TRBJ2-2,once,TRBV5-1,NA,CASSLVVRENTGELFF,TGCGCCAGCAGCTTGGTGGTCAGAGAGAACACCGGGGAGCTGTTTTTT
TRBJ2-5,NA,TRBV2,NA,CASSDPRAQETQYF,TGTGCCAGCAGTGATCCCAGGGCGCAAGAGACCCAGTACTTC
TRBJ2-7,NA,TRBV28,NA,CASSPRQTYYEQYF,TGTGCCAGCAGTCCGAGACAGACGTACTACGAGCAGTACTTC
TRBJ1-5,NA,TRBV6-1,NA,CASSGTGFSNQPQHF,TGTGCCAGCAGTGGTACAGGGTTTAGCAATCAGCCCCAGCATTTT
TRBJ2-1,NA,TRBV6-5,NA,CASRQDSNNEQFF,TGTGCCAGTAGACAGGACTCTAACAATGAGCAGTTCTTC
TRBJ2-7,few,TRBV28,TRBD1,CASSFGDRVGEQYF,TGTGCCAGCAGTTTTGGGGACAGGGTGGGAGAGCAGTACTTC